One and the same sample provided the 10 T cell receptor beta chains below, sequenced in a study of OX40 agonist ivuxolimab in advanced cancers. Assay used: immunoSEQ multiplex PCR; TCRdb lists only in-frame clones, some missing. The sample holds about 27,000 clones; about 90% are singletons and the top ten take 20% to 25%. The sample in question was CD4+ or CD8+ T cells sorted from blood, obtained in a trial of the OX40 agonist ivuxolimab. These receptors were obtained from an adult with an advanced solid tumor such as melanoma, head and neck, liver or kidney cancer.

V usage is TRBV7-9 and J usage is TRBJ2-1; TRBD1 aligns across 7 bases. Germline V lookup: CDR1 SEHNR, CDR2 FQNEAQ (reference sequence). This CDR3 has 14 residues. V was pared by 1 base and J by 5 bases, with 2 bases of the junction left unmatched. The CDR3, as DNA: TGTGCCAGCAGCTTAGGGGACAGTCACAATGAGCAGTTCTTC. Its protein product is CASSLGDSHNEQFF.

The chain links TRBV5-1 to TRBJ1-1; D unresolved. This CDR3 comprises 15 residues. Per the germline V gene, CDR1 is SGHRS and CDR2 is YFSETQ. Trimming took off 6 bases at V and 1 base at J, with 16 bases between the two ends. The CDR3 DNA sequence: TGCGCCAGCAACGACCCCTGGACGGGGAACACTGAAGCTTTCTTT. Translation gives CASNDPWTGNTEAFF.

The chain couples TRBV15 to TRBJ2-1, with 12 nucleotides matching TRBD2. CDR1 and CDR2 from the germline V gene are LNHNV and YYDKDF (reference sequence). Trimming cost V 0 bases and J 6 bases; bases outside gene matches: 12. The length of the CDR3 is 19 residues. The CDR3 DNA sequence: TGTGCCACCAGCAGAGATCAATTACGACTAGCGGGAGAAGCCAATGAGCAGTTCTTC. Translating it yields CATSRDQLRLAGEANEQFF.

This rearrangement joins TRBV6-5 to TRBJ2-7; 7 nucleotides agree with TRBD1. Germline V CDR1 and CDR2: MNHEY, SVGAGI. After removal of 1 base from V and 4 bases from J, the junction contained 10 bases not matched to a gene. This CDR3 is 16 amino acids long. CDR3 nucleotides: TGTGCCAGCAGTTACTTTCTACAGGGGATAGGGTACGAGCAGTACTTC. It yields the protein CASSYFLQGIGYEQYF.

The genes are TRBV6-6 and TRBJ2-7, with unresolved D. Germline lookup yields CDR1 MNHNY and CDR2 SVGAGI (reference sequence). The V and J ends lost 2 bases and 6 bases respectively, with 14 bases between them. The CDR3 is made up of 14 amino acids. CDR3 loop: CASSYSGTRTEQYF. The CDR3 DNA reads as TGTGCCAGCAGTTACAGTGGCACGAGAACCGAGCAGTACTTC.

The chain has TRBV6-5 and TRBJ1-5; possibly TRBD1 for D (5 bases). The CDR3 spans 14 residues. Trimming took 6 bases from V and 3 from J, leaving 12 bases between them. The germline V gene has CDR1 MNHEY and CDR2 SVGAGI. Here the CDR3 reads CASSPQGANQPQHF. The CDR3 DNA follows: TGTGCCAGCAGCCCCCAGGGAGCCAATCAGCCCCAGCATTTT.

Only one count was recorded for this clone. The chain employs TRBV19 and TRBJ1-2; D gene uncertain. V lost 2 bases, J lost 7 bases, and 17 bases lay in between. CDR1 is LNHDA, CDR2 SQIVND, per germline (reference sequence). CDR3 length: 15 residues. CDR3 residues: CASSISGGGLSGYTF. CDR3 DNA sequence: TGTGCCAGTAGTATAAGTGGTGGAGGGTTAAGTGGCTACACCTTC.

The rearrangement joins TRBV4-3 to TRBJ1-1; TRBD1 aligns across 7 bases. The CDR3 has 15 amino acids. Per germline, CDR1 LGHNA and CDR2 YSLEER. The ends lost 0 bases at V and 3 bases at J; junction bases unmatched: 4. The CDR3 sequence: CASSQDAGGYTEAFF. CDR3 sequence (DNA): TGCGCCAGCAGCCAAGATGCAGGGGGATACACTGAAGCTTTCTTT.

This clone was recorded a few times. The V gene is TRBV9, the J gene TRBJ2-2, with 12 bases that match TRBD2. This CDR3 has 17 amino acids. The ends lost 0 bases at V and 6 bases at J; junction bases unmatched: 6. Germline V gives CDR1 SGDLS, CDR2 YYNGEE. CDR3 DNA sequence: TGTGCCAGCAGCGTAGTAAGACTAGCGGGAGTTCCCGGGGAGCTGTTTTTT. Its translation: CASSVVRLAGVPGELFF.

V gene TRBV7-3 combines with J gene TRBJ2-7, with a possible D match to TRBD2 (6 bases). Trimming left V 2 bases short and J 3 bases short, with 11 bases between. Germline-derived CDR1 and CDR2 are SGHTA and FQGTGA. The CDR3 consists of 14 residues. The CDR3, as DNA: TGTGCCAGCAGCTTAGGTGTCGGGGGCTACGAGCAGTACTTC. It codes for CASSLGVGGYEQYF.